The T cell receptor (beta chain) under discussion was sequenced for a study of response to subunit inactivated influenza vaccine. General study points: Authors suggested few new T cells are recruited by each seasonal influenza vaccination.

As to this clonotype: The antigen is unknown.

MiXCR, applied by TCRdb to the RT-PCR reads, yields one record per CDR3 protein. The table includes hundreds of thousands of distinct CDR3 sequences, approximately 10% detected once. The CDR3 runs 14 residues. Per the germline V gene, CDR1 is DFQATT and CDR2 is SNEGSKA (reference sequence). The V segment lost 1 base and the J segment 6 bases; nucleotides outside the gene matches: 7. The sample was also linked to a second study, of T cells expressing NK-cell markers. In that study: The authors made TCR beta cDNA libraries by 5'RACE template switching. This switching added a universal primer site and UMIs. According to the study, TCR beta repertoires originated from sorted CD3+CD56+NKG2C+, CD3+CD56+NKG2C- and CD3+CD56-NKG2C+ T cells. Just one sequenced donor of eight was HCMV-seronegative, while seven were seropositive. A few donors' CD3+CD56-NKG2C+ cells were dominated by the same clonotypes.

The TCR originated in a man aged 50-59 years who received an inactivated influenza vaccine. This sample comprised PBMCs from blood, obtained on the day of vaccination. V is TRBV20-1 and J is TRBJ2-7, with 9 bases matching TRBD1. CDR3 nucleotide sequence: TGCAGTGCTAGAGGGACAGGGGTTTCGGGCGAGCAGTACTTC. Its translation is CSARGTGVSGEQYF.